The 7 T cell receptor beta chains reported below all come from one sample, sequenced in a study of cytomegalovirus exposure and HLA in healthy donors. Profiled with immunoSEQ multiplex PCR; TCRdb holds only in-frame clones, not every one. This sample has 150,000 to 200,000 clones, with roughly 82% found just once. The material sequenced was PBMCs. These receptors all stem from a man between 18 and 29 years old in good health and CMV-seropositive.

The rearrangement uses TRBV4-2 and TRBJ2-7, with TRBD2 identical over 13 bases. From germline, CDR1 is LGHNA and CDR2 YNFKEQ. V lost 2 bases and J lost 4; bases outside the gene matches: 5. CDR3 length: 16 amino acids. Here the CDR3 DNA reads TGTGCCAGCAGCCAACCGACTAGCGGGAGGTGGTACGAGCAGTACTTC. This encodes CASSQPTSGRWYEQYF.

This sequence joins TRBV30 and TRBJ2-7; no reliable D call. Trimming took off 4 bases at V and 1 base at J, with 5 bases between the two ends. The CDR3 has 11 amino acids. Germline values: CDR1 GTSNPN, CDR2 SVGIG (reference sequence). This CDR3 reads CAWTRSYEQYF. CDR3 nucleotides: TGTGCCTGGACTAGGTCCTACGAGCAGTACTTC.

The V gene is TRBV6-1, the J gene TRBJ1-1; the D gene is possibly TRBD1 (5 bases). CDR3 length equals 11 residues. V was pared by 10 bases and J by 7 bases, with 13 bases between. Germline assignment: CDR1 MNHNS and CDR2 SASEGT. DNA of the CDR3: TGTGCCATCGGCAGGGTGCTTGAAGCTTTCTTT. Its translation is CAIGRVLEAFF.

The V call is TRBV7-2, the J call TRBJ2-7; D possibly corresponds to TRBD2 (7 bases). In germline, CDR1 is SGHTA, CDR2 FQGNSA. The V gene lost 0 bases and the J gene lost 2 bases, with 17 bases spanning the gap. The CDR3 spans 17 residues. CDR3 loop: CASSLAARGGGTYEQYF. CDR3 DNA: TGTGCCAGCAGCTTAGCCGCACGAGGCGGGGGCACCTACGAGCAGTACTTC.

This chain links TRBV5-1 with TRBJ2-1; D perhaps matches TRBD1 (6 bases). Trimming removed 3 bases at V and 1 base at J, with 8 bases between. This CDR3 is built from 14 residues. Germline values: CDR1 SGHRS, CDR2 YFSETQ. CDR3 sequence reads: CASSSGQSYNEQFF. For the CDR3, the DNA is TGCGCCAGCAGCTCCGGACAGTCCTACAATGAGCAGTTCTTC. The variable domain in full, completed from reference TRBV5-1 and TRBJ2-1, reads KAGVTQTPRYLIKTRGQQVTLSCSPISGHRSVSWYQQTPGQGLQFLFEYFSETQRNKGNFPGRFSGRQFSNSRSEMNVSTLELGDSALYLCASSSGQSYNEQFFGPGTRLTVL.

The rearrangement joins TRBV9 to TRBJ2-7, with D perhaps TRBD1 (5 bases). Germline V CDR1 and CDR2: SGDLS, YYNGEE. This CDR3 spans 14 amino acids. V lost 3 bases, J lost 1 base, and 11 bases lay in between. The CDR3 is CASSGSDRSYEQYF. DNA of the CDR3: TGTGCCAGCAGCGGATCAGACAGATCCTACGAGCAGTACTTC.

The V call is TRBV4-1, the J call TRBJ1-3, with unresolved D. CDR1 and CDR2 from the germline V gene are MGHRA and YSYEKL. Deletions cut 0 bases from V and 2 bases from J, with 11 bases between. The length of the CDR3 is 16 residues. CDR3 in DNA: TGCGCCAGCAGCCAAGAGGGAGGGCGGGCTGGAAACACCATATATTTT. Its protein product is CASSQEGGRAGNTIYF.